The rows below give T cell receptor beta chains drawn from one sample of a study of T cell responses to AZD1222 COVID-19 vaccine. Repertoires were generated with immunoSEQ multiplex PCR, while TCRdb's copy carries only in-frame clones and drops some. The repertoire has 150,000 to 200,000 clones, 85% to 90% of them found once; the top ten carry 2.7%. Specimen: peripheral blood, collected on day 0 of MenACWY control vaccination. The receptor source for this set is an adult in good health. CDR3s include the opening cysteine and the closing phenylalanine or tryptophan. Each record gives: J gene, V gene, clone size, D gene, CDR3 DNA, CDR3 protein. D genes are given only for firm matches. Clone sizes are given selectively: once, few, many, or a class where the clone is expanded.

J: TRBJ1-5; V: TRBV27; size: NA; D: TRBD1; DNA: TGTGCCAGCAGTGCCCGACAGGGGCCGGATCAGCCCCAGCATTTT; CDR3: CASSARQGPDQPQHF
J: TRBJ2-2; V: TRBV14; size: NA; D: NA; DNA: TGTGCCAGCAGCTTCCGGAGGGAGTCCAACACCGGGGAGCTGTTTTTT; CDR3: CASSFRRESNTGELFF
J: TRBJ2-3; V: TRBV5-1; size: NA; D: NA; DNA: TGCGCCAGCAGCAGATGGGAGGGGGACATGAACACAGATACGCAGTATTTT; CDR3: CASSRWEGDMNTDTQYF
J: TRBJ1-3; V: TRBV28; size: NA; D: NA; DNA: TGTGCCAGCAGCTCACTGGGAAACACCATATATTTT; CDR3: CASSSLGNTIYF
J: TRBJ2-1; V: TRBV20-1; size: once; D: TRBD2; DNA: TGCAGTGCTAGTCCACTAGCGGCCCTCAGGGAGCAGTTCTTC; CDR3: CSASPLAALREQFF
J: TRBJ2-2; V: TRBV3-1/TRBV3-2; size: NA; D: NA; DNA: TGTGCCAGCAGCTCCCAGCTGGAGAACACCGGGGAGCTGTTTTTT; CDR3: CASSSQLENTGELFF
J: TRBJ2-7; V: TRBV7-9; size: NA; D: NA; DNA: TGTGCCAGCAGCTTAGACGGGCCCTACGAGCAGTACTTC; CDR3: CASSLDGPYEQYF
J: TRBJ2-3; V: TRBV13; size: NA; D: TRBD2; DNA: TGTGCCAGCAGCCTAGGCGGGGGGAGGGGTACGCAGTATTTT; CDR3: CASSLGGGRGTQYF
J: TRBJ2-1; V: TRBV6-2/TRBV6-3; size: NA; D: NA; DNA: TGTGCCAGCAGTTACGATAGCCGCTCCTACAATGAGCAGTTCTTC; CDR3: CASSYDSRSYNEQFF
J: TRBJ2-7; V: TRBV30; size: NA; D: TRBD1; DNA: TGTGCCTGGGGACAGGGAACCTACGAGCAGTACTTC; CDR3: CAWGQGTYEQYF
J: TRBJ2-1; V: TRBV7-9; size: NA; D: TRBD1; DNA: TGTGCCAGCAGCACCCCCCCAGGGGGTGGCGCCTACAATGAGCAGTTCTTC; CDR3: CASSTPPGGGAYNEQFF
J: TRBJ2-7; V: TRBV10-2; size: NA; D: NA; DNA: TGCGCCAGCAGGGAGGTATCCGAGCAGTACTTC; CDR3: CASREVSEQYF
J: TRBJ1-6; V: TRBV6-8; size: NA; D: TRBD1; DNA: TGTGCCAGGAAAATTAGGGACAGGGAAAAAAAAGGGGGTTCCTATAATTCACCCCTCCACTTT; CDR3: CARKIRDREKKGGSYNSPLHF
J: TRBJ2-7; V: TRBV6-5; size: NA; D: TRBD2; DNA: TGTGCCAGCCTCAGTACGGGGAGGGGTTTGGACGAGCAGTACTTC; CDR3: CASLSTGRGLDEQYF
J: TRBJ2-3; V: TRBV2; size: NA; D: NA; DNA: TGTGCCAGCAGTGCTATACTTAGCGGCTCTGGAGATACGCAGTATTTT; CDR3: CASSAILSGSGDTQYF
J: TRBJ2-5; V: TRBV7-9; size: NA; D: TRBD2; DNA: TGTGCCACCTCCGGGACTAGCGGGGTATACCAAGAGACCCAGTACTTC; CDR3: CATSGTSGVYQETQYF